The next 30 T cell receptor beta chains were all read from a single sample in a study of chemoradiotherapy in HPV16-positive cancers. TCRdb's table, derived via immunoSEQ multiplex PCR, lists solely in-frame clones and lacks some. The table has 30,000 or so clones, about 88% seen once; the top ten hold more than 3%. The source was blood, collected from a patient who underwent chemoradiotherapy. Receptor source: a human donor with HPV-associated anogenital cancer.

The V and J genes are TRBV14 and TRBJ1-6, with 9 bases matching TRBD1. The CDR3 length is 16 residues. With V trimmed by 5 bases and J by 3 bases, 5 bases remained unmatched. Germline V gene data show CDR1 as SGHDN and CDR2 as FVKESK. CDR3 loop: CASSKWTGDYNSPLHF. The CDR3 bases are TGTGCCAGCAGCAAATGGACAGGGGACTATAATTCACCCCTCCACTTT.

The rearrangement joins TRBV7-2 to TRBJ2-7; D possibly corresponds to TRBD1 (5 bases). CDR3 length: 14 residues. Germline CDR1 and CDR2: SGHTA and FQGNSA. V was cut by 5 bases and J by 4 bases, with 15 bases left in between. The chain's CDR3 is CASSKDQGLYEQYF. The CDR3 nucleotides are TGTGCCAGCAGCAAAGACCAGGGTCTGTACGAGCAGTACTTC.

This chain uses TRBV14 with TRBJ2-3, with D tentatively TRBD2 (7 bases). V was cut by 4 bases and J by 2 bases, with 13 bases left in between. The CDR3 contains 15 residues. Germline CDR1 is SGHDN and CDR2 is FVKESK. The CDR3 reads CASSRGEGVTDTQYF. DNA for the CDR3: TGTGCCAGCAGCCGCGGGGAGGGGGTCACAGATACGCAGTATTTT.

This chain uses TRBV5-1 with TRBJ1-1, with TRBD1 matching over 9 bases. V shed 4 bases and J 4 bases; nucleotides not matched to a gene: 8. The CDR3 contains 15 residues. Germline CDR1 and CDR2: SGHRS and YFSETQ. This CDR3 reads CASSDPGQGGTEAFF. CDR3 nucleotide sequence: TGCGCCAGCAGCGACCCGGGACAGGGAGGCACTGAAGCTTTCTTT.

The CDR3 bases are TGTGCCAGTAGTATAGCCGGATCAAGAGGACTGTATTACTATGGCTACACCTTC. Amino acids: CASSIAGSRGLYYYGYTF. The chain combines TRBV19 with TRBJ1-2; the D is unclear. Per germline, CDR1 LNHDA and CDR2 SQIVND (reference sequence). This CDR3 is 18 amino acids long. With 1 base removed from V and 3 bases from J, the gap between germline ends came to 21 bases.

This clone has just a few counts. CDR3 protein: CASSSVTGDYYGYTF. DNA of the CDR3: TGTGCCAGCAGCTCCGTGACAGGGGATTACTATGGCTACACCTTC. J is TRBJ1-2 and V is TRBV5-6; 8 bases are a match to TRBD1. The J segment lost 3 bases and the V segment lost 3 bases, leaving 7 bases of the junction unmatched. Germline V gives CDR1 SGHDT, CDR2 YYEEEE. The CDR3 has 15 residues.

The chain links TRBV7-8 to TRBJ1-6; D is perhaps TRBD1 (5 bases). CDR1 and CDR2 (germline): SGHVS, FQNEAQ. Between the trimmed V and J ends, which lost 5 bases and 6 bases, there was a span of 20 bases. The CDR3 is 17 residues long. CDR3 in DNA: TGTGCCAGCAGCGCGACCCTGGGGGGGAGGCTTAATTCACCCCTCCACTTT. This gives the protein CASSATLGGRLNSPLHF.

This chain links TRBV5-1 with TRBJ1-4; D perhaps matches TRBD1 (5 bases). This CDR3 has 16 residues. Trimming removed 3 bases at V and 7 bases at J, with 19 bases between. Looked up from germline, CDR1 is SGHRS and CDR2 is YFSETQ. The CDR3 loop is CASSSGTAISFEKLFF. The CDR3 region has the DNA TGCGCCAGCAGCTCTGGGACGGCGATAAGTTTTGAAAAACTGTTTTTT.

The chain is built from TRBV19 and TRBJ1-4; the D gene is possibly TRBD1 (5 bases). Looked up from germline, CDR1 is LNHDA and CDR2 is SQIVND (reference sequence). The V end was cut by 5 bases, the J end by 8 bases, with 18 bases between. CDR3 length: 15 amino acids. The DNA for the CDR3 is TGTGCCAGTAGTCCCGGGGGAGGGCTGGAAGAAAAACTGTTTTTT. Translating gives CASSPGGGLEEKLFF.

This clone came up once. V is TRBV7-8 and J is TRBJ2-2; D is uncertain. The CDR3 runs to 15 residues. Trimming stripped 4 bases from V and 5 bases from J, with 14 bases between. CDR1 and CDR2 (germline): SGHVS, FQNEAQ. Here the CDR3 reads CASSSRSEVTGELFF. The CDR3 region has the DNA TGTGCCAGCAGCTCGCGGTCGGAAGTTACCGGGGAGCTGTTTTTT.

V and J are TRBV6-5 and TRBJ1-2, with D perhaps TRBD1 (6 bases). The germline CDR1 and CDR2 sequences are MNHEY and SVGAGI. CDR3 length: 15 residues. V lost 2 bases, J lost 1 base, and 11 bases lay in between. The CDR3 bases are TGTGCCAGCAGTTACGGAAGGGGGGGTAACTATGGCTACACCTTC. It encodes CASSYGRGGNYGYTF.

The chain is built from TRBV19 and TRBJ1-3; D is undetermined. V lost 5 bases to trimming and J lost 0 bases, with 11 bases between them. Germline V gene data show CDR1 as LNHDA and CDR2 as SQIVND (reference sequence). The CDR3 extends over 15 amino acids. The CDR3 sequence is CASSLIPTSGNTIYF. Written as DNA, the CDR3 is TGTGCCAGTAGTCTCATCCCCACCTCTGGAAACACCATATATTTT.

The chain couples TRBV7-8 to TRBJ2-2, with D unresolved. CDR1 and CDR2 from the germline V gene are SGHVS and FQNEAQ. The V end was cut by 1 base, the J end by 8 bases, with 14 bases between. The CDR3 extends over 15 amino acids. This CDR3 is CASSLVGYLSGELFF. The CDR3 nucleotides read TGTGCCAGCAGCTTAGTTGGCTACTTGTCTGGGGAGCTGTTTTTT.

This clone was seen only a few times. The chain uses TRBV4-3 and TRBJ2-7; D possibly corresponds to TRBD2 (6 bases). V lost 0 bases to trimming and J lost 2 bases, with 17 bases between them. The CDR3 is made up of 17 amino acids. Germline values: CDR1 LGHNA, CDR2 YSLEER. CDR3 loop: CASSQDSGGTQPYEQYF. As DNA, the CDR3 is TGCGCCAGCAGCCAAGATTCAGGCGGGACCCAACCCTACGAGCAGTACTTC.

The rearrangement joins TRBV5-1 to TRBJ1-1; 9 bases fit TRBD1. Germline V gene data show CDR1 as SGHRS and CDR2 as YFSETQ. V gave up 2 bases and J gave up 4 bases; unmatched junction bases: 3. This CDR3 comprises 14 residues. CDR3 in DNA: TGCGCCAGCAGCTTAGGGGACAGGGTCACTGAAGCTTTCTTT. Translated, it gives CASSLGDRVTEAFF.

The genes are TRBV7-9 and TRBJ2-2; 7 nucleotides line up with TRBD2. Germline V gene lookup returns CDR1 SEHNR and CDR2 FQNEAQ (reference sequence). Germline trimming cut 5 bases from V and 0 bases from J; bases unmatched to any gene: 6. The CDR3 covers 16 residues. The CDR3 nucleotides are TGTGCCAGCAGCCCACGACTAGCCCCGAACACCGGGGAGCTGTTTTTT. It codes for CASSPRLAPNTGELFF.

This clone has only one observation. The chain recombines TRBV6-5 with TRBJ1-6, with D tentatively TRBD1 (5 bases). Deletions cut 6 bases from V and 14 bases from J, with 20 bases between. The CDR3 is 14 residues long. Germline values: CDR1 MNHEY, CDR2 SVGAGI. The CDR3, as DNA: TGTGCCAGCAGACCCCCGGGGGGGGTCAGAGCCCTCCACTTT. It encodes CASRPPGGVRALHF.

J is TRBJ2-3 and V is TRBV9, with 10 positions matching TRBD2. Germline V gene lookup returns CDR1 SGDLS and CDR2 YYNGEE. There are 17 residues in the CDR3. V dropped 3 bases and J dropped 1; count of bases not matched to a gene: 8. The DNA of the CDR3 is TGTGCCAGCAGCGCCCCGGGAGCGGGGGGGCGCACAGATACGCAGTATTTT. Protein sequence: CASSAPGAGGRTDTQYF.

The chain recombines TRBV7-9 with TRBJ2-7, with 8 nucleotides matching TRBD1. The ends lost 2 bases at V and 7 bases at J; junction bases unmatched: 16. This CDR3 comprises 17 residues. Germline V gene lookup returns CDR1 SEHNR and CDR2 FQNEAQ (reference sequence). CDR3 nucleotides: TGTGCCAGCAGCTTAAACCCCCCCCGGGACAGGCCTCTGGAGCAGTACTTC. It encodes CASSLNPPRDRPLEQYF.

The gene calls are TRBV15 and TRBJ1-2, with no clear D. Trimming shortened V by 0 bases and J by 4 bases, and 3 bases separated the two germline ends. The CDR3 extends over 12 amino acids. Germline CDR1 and CDR2: LNHNV and YYDKDF (reference sequence). This CDR3 is CATSRDSYGYTF. The CDR3 nucleotides are TGTGCCACCAGCAGAGACAGCTATGGCTACACCTTC.

This chain links TRBV5-4 with TRBJ1-6; no reliable D call. Per germline, CDR1 SGHNT and CDR2 YYREEE (reference sequence). Trimming took 0 bases from V and 0 from J, leaving 7 bases between them. The CDR3 covers 16 residues. This chain's CDR3 is CASSLDRSSYNSPLHF. The CDR3 DNA reads as TGTGCCAGCAGCTTGGACCGAAGCTCCTATAATTCACCCCTCCACTTT.

The chain uses TRBV7-6 and TRBJ2-7; 7 bases agree with TRBD2. There are 13 residues in the CDR3. Germline CDR1 reads SGHVS; CDR2 reads FNYEAQ. The J segment lost 3 bases and the V segment lost 5 bases, leaving 4 bases of the junction unmatched. The CDR3 here is CASSRGTIYEQYF. The CDR3 DNA is TGTGCCAGCAGCCGCGGGACTATCTACGAGCAGTACTTC.

In its sample, this clone was seen once. V gene TRBV9 combines with J gene TRBJ1-4; D gene ambiguous. The V end was cut by 6 bases, the J end by 10 bases, with 10 bases between. This CDR3 has 11 amino acids. Germline V gene lookup returns CDR1 SGDLS and CDR2 YYNGEE. CDR3 sequence: CASTLGGKLFF. The DNA for the CDR3 is TGTGCCAGCACCCTCGGAGGAAAACTGTTTTTT.

By frequency in the sample, this clone is medium-sized. The chain combines TRBV6-6 with TRBJ1-2, with D hard to call. V dropped 6 bases and J dropped 2 bases, with 10 bases sitting between them. CDR3 size: 13 residues. Germline CDR1 is MNHNY and CDR2 is SVGAGI (reference sequence). This CDR3 reads CASSFSTNYGYTF. The CDR3 bases are TGTGCCAGCAGCTTTAGTACCAACTATGGCTACACCTTC.

The V and J genes are TRBV9 and TRBJ2-5, with 9 bases aligning to TRBD2. Germline V gives CDR1 SGDLS, CDR2 YYNGEE. After removal of 3 bases from V and 5 bases from J, the junction contained 5 bases not matched to a gene. The CDR3 totals 14 residues. CDR3 loop: CASSAGTSRETQYF. As DNA, the CDR3 is TGTGCCAGCAGCGCAGGGACTAGCAGGGAGACCCAGTACTTC.

V usage is TRBV6-5 and J usage is TRBJ1-5; D call uncertain. CDR3 size: 15 residues. Germline V CDR1 and CDR2: MNHEY, SVGAGI. V gave up 5 bases and J gave up 1 base, with 12 bases separating them. The CDR3 nucleotides are TGTGCCAGCAGTGCCCGATGGAGGAGCAATCAGCCCCAGCATTTT. This sequence encodes CASSARWRSNQPQHF.

The genes are TRBV5-1 and TRBJ2-7; no clear D. V was cut by 0 bases and J by 0 bases, with 7 bases left in between. From germline, CDR1 is SGHRS and CDR2 YFSETQ. CDR3 length equals 14 residues. CDR3 region: CASSLGSSSYEQYF. The DNA of the CDR3 is TGCGCCAGCAGCTTGGGGAGCAGCTCCTACGAGCAGTACTTC.

This sequence joins TRBV7-2 and TRBJ1-4; tentative D call: TRBD1 (5 bases). Trimming took off 5 bases at V and 5 bases at J, with 15 bases between the two ends. Germline V gene sequence: CDR1 SGHTA, CDR2 FQGNSA. The CDR3 is made up of 15 amino acids. The CDR3 DNA is TGTGCCAGCAGCCCACCGGGACGGACGAATGAAAAACTGTTTTTT. Translating gives CASSPPGRTNEKLFF.

The sample holds one count of this clone. V is TRBV29-1 and J is TRBJ1-1; the D is unclear. The V and J ends lost 7 bases and 2 bases respectively, with 8 bases between them. Germline V lookup: CDR1 SQVTM, CDR2 ANQGSEA. The CDR3 totals 11 residues. CDR3 sequence reads: CSATENTEAFF. The CDR3 DNA is TGCAGCGCTACAGAAAACACTGAAGCTTTCTTT.

The rearrangement links TRBV18 to TRBJ1-6, with 9 positions matching TRBD1. The length of the CDR3 is 14 residues. Trimming removed 3 bases from V and 8 bases from J; junction bases left unmatched: 2. Germline V lookup: CDR1 KGHSH, CDR2 LQKENI. The CDR3 DNA sequence: TGTGCCAGCTCACCGACAGGGGGGGATTCACCCCTCCACTTT. This codes for CASSPTGGDSPLHF.